The clone carrying this TCR beta chain was seen a few times. Its antigen is not known. Constant-segment primers and 5'RACE yielded cDNA libraries for TCR alpha and TCR beta, each carrying sample barcodes and UMIs. TCRdb re-called the 5' RACE reads through MiXCR, storing one row per CDR3 protein. This repertoire shows 350,000 or so distinct CDR3 sequences, over 20% found once; its top ten account for approximately 13%. Trimming took 4 bases from V and 1 from J; bases not matched to a gene: 7. The CDR3 covers 15 residues. Germline V gives CDR1 SGHRS, CDR2 YFSETQ. The data were taken from a study of T-cell memory formation after mild COVID-19. Study summary: TCR clusters showed largely donor specificity. General observations from the study: Clones shrinking from day 15 to 85 showed even CD4/CD8 mixes; later expanders tilted CD4+. Among clones peaking at day 37 in the second wave, SARS-CoV-2 specificity remained unconfirmed.

The receptor comes from an adult woman who had mild COVID-19 (a few samples of this study predate the infection). Cell type and time point are not known. The V and J genes are TRBV5-1 and TRBJ1-1; the match to TRBD1 covers 7 bases. Sequencing was performed on PBMCs or a T cell subset sorted from them (not recorded which). Written as DNA, the CDR3 is TGCGCCAGCAGCGTAGGACAGGTTTCGAACACTGAAGCTTTCTTT. Protein product: CASSVGQVSNTEAFF.